The source of this T cell receptor (beta chain) is a study of technical replicates of blood from several donors. The CDR3 contains 16 residues. This table comes from immunoSEQ multiplex PCR, and its TCRdb copy is limited to in-frame clones, with some not included. The sample has some 83,000 clones, 85% to 95% seen once. The sequence was collected from a human donor in good health. Sequencing was done on a sample of T cells isolated from PBMCs. The J gene is TRBJ2-1, the V gene TRBV21-1; the table names TRBD2, a call not compared with the DNA. TRBV21-1 is flagged as a pseudogene. The CDR3 here is CASSKENLEEFNEQFF. CDR3 bases: TGTGCCAGCAGCAAAGAAAACTTGGAGGAGTTCAATGAGCAGTTCTTC.